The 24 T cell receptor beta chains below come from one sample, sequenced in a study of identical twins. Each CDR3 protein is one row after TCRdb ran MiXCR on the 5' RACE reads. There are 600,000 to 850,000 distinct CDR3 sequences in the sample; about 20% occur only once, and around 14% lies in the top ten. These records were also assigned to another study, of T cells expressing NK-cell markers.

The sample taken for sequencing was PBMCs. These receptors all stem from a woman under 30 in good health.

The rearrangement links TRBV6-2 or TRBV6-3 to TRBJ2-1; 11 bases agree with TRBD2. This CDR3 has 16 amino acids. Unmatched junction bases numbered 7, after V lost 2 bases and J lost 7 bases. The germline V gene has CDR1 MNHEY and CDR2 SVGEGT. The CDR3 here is CASSYPWLAGGNEQFF. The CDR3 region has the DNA TGTGCCAGCAGTTACCCCTGGCTAGCGGGAGGTAATGAGCAGTTCTTC.

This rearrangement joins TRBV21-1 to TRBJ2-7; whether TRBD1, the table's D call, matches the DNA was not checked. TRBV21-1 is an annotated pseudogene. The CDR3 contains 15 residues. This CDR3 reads CASSLPGGYSYEQYF. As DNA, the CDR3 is TGTGCCAGCAGCCTCCCAGGGGGCTATTCCTACGAGCAGTACTTC.

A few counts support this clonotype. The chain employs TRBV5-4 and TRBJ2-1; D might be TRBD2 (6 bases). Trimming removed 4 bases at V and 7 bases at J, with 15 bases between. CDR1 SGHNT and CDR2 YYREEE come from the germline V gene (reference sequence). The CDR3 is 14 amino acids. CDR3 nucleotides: TGTGCCAGCAGCCTCGGGACTGGTTGGAATGAGCAGTTCTTC. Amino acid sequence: CASSLGTGWNEQFF.

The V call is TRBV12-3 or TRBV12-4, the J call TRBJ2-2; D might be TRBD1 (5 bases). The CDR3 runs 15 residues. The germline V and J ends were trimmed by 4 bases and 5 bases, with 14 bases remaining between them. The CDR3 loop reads CASSSAGRKTGELFF. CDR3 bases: TGTGCCAGCAGTTCGGCAGGGCGAAAGACCGGGGAGCTGTTTTTT.

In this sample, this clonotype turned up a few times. The CDR3 bases are TGCAGTGCTACTAGGGGGGGACTTTTGAGCTCCTACAATGAGCAGTTCTTC. Translation gives CSATRGGLLSSYNEQFF. V and J are TRBV20-1 and TRBJ2-1; D perhaps matches TRBD2 (7 bases). The germline V and J ends were trimmed by 4 bases and 0 bases, with 19 bases remaining between them. In germline, CDR1 is DFQATT, CDR2 SNEGSKA (reference sequence). The CDR3 runs 17 residues.

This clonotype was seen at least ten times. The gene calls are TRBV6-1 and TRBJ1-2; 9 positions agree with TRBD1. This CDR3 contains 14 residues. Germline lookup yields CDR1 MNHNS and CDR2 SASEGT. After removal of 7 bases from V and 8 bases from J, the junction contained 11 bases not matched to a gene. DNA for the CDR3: TGTGCCAGCACTGACCCCGGGACAGGGAGAGGCTACACCTTC. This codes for CASTDPGTGRGYTF.

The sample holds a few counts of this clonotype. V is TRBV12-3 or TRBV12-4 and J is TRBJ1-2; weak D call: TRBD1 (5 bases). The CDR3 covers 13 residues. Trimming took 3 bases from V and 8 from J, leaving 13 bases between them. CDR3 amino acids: CASSFSGLRGYTF. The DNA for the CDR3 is TGTGCCAGCAGTTTCTCAGGGTTGCGCGGCTACACCTTC.

The CDR3 DNA is TGTGCCAGCTCACCCCGAGGGGGTGTACTCCACGAGCAGTACTTC. Amino acid sequence: CASSPRGGVLHEQYF. The chain joins TRBV18 to TRBJ2-7; a possible D gene is TRBD1 (6 bases). The germline CDR1 and CDR2 sequences are KGHSH and LQKENI. The CDR3 has 15 residues. Trimming removed 3 bases from V and 5 bases from J, with 17 bases in between. Combining the CDR3 with reference TRBV18 and TRBJ2-7 gives the whole variable domain NAGVMQNPRHLVRRRGQEARLRCSPMKGHSHVYWYRQLPEEGLKFMVYLQKENIIDESGMPKERFSAEFPKEGPSILRIQQVVRGDSAAYFCASSPRGGVLHEQYFGPGTRLTVT.

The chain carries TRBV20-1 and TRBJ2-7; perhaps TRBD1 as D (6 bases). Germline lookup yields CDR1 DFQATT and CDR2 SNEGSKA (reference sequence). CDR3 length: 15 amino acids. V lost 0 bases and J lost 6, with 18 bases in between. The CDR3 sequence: CSARDRDNLDREQYF. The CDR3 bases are TGCAGTGCTAGAGACCGGGACAATCTTGATCGCGAGCAGTACTTC.

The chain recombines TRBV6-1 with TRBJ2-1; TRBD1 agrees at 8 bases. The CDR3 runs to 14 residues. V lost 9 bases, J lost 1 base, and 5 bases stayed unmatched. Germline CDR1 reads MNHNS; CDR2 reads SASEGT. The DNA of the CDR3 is TGTGCCAGTAGTACAGGGGGATCCTACAATGAGCAGTTCTTC. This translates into CASSTGGSYNEQFF.

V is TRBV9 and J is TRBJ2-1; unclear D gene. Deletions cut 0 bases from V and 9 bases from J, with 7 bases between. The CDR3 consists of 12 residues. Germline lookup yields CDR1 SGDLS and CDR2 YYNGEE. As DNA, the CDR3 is TGTGCCAGCAGCGTAGAGTCGGGTGAGCAGTTCTTC. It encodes CASSVESGEQFF.

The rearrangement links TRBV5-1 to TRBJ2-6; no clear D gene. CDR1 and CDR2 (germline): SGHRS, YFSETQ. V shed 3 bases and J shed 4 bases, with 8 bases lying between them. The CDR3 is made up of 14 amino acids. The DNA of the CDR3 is TGCGCCAGCAGCTCGACGGACGGGGCCAACGTCCTGACTTTC. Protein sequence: CASSSTDGANVLTF.

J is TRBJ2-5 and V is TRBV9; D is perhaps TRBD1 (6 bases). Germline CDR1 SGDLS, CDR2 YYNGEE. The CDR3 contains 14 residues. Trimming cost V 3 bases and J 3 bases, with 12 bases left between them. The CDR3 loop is CASSASQGKETQYF. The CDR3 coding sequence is TGTGCCAGCAGCGCCTCTCAGGGGAAAGAGACCCAGTACTTC.

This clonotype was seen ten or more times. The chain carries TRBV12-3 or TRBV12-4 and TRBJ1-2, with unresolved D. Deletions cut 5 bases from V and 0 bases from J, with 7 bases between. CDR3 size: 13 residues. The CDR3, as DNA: TGTGCCAGCAGTGCCTCCGCTAACTATGGCTACACCTTC. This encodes CASSASANYGYTF.

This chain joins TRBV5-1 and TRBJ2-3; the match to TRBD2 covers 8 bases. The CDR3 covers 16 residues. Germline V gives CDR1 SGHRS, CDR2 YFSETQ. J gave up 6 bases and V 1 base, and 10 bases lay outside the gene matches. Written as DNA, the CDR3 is TGCGCCAGCAGCTTGAGGATGGCGGGGGGAACGGATACGCAGTATTTT. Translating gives CASSLRMAGGTDTQYF. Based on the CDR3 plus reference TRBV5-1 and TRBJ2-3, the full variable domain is KAGVTQTPRYLIKTRGQQVTLSCSPISGHRSVSWYQQTPGQGLQFLFEYFSETQRNKGNFPGRFSGRQFSNSRSEMNVSTLELGDSALYLCASSLRMAGGTDTQYFGPGTRLTVL.

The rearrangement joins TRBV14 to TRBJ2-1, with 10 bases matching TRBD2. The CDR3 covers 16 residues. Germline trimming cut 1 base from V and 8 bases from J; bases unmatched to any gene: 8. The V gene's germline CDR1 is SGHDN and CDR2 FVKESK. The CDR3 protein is CASSQVRSGRAYEQFF. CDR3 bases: TGTGCCAGCAGCCAAGTCCGGAGCGGGAGGGCCTATGAGCAGTTCTTC. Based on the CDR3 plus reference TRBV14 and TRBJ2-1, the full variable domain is EAGVTQFPSHSVIEKGQTVTLRCDPISGHDNLYWYRRVMGKEIKFLLHFVKESKQDESGMPNNRFLAERTGGTYSTLKVQPAELEDSGVYFCASSQVRSGRAYEQFFGPGTRLTVL.

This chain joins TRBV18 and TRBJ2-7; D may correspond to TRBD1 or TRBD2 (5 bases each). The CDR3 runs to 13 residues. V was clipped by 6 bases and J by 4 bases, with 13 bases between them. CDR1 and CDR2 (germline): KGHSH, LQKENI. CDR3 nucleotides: TGTGCCAGCTCCCCGGGGCACACGTACGAGCAGTACTTC. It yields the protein CASSPGHTYEQYF. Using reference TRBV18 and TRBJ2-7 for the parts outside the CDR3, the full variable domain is NAGVMQNPRHLVRRRGQEARLRCSPMKGHSHVYWYRQLPEEGLKFMVYLQKENIIDESGMPKERFSAEFPKEGPSILRIQQVVRGDSAAYFCASSPGHTYEQYFGPGTRLTVT.

The CDR3 loop is CASSPPGQKGETQYF. The CDR3 coding sequence is TGTGCCAGCAGCCCACCGGGACAGAAAGGAGAGACCCAGTACTTC. The chain combines TRBV7-9 with TRBJ2-5; the match to TRBD1 covers 7 bases. The CDR3 extends over 15 amino acids. The J segment lost 4 bases and the V segment lost 5 bases, leaving 10 bases of the junction unmatched. Germline V gene data show CDR1 as SEHNR and CDR2 as FQNEAQ (reference sequence).

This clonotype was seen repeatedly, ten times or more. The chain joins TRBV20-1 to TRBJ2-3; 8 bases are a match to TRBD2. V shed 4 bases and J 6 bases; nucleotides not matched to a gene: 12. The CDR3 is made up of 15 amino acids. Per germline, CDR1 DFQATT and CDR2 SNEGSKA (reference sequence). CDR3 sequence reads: CSAKNPGGPLDTQYF. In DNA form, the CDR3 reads TGCAGTGCTAAGAACCCGGGGGGGCCTTTGGATACGCAGTATTTT.

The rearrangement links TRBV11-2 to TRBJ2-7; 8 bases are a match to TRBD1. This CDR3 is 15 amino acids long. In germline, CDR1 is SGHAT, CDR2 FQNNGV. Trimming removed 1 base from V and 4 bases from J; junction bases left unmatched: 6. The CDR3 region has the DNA TGTGCCAGCAGCTTAGCCGCCGGACAGGGTTACGAGCAGTACTTC. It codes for CASSLAAGQGYEQYF.

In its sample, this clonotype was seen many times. This CDR3 is CASSLYPERNTDTQYF. For the CDR3, the DNA is TGCGCCAGCAGCTTGTATCCAGAGAGAAACACAGATACGCAGTATTTT. The rearrangement links TRBV5-1 to TRBJ2-3, with no clear D. CDR1 and CDR2 (germline): SGHRS, YFSETQ. This CDR3 spans 16 amino acids. Trimming removed 1 base at V and 2 bases at J, with 14 bases between.

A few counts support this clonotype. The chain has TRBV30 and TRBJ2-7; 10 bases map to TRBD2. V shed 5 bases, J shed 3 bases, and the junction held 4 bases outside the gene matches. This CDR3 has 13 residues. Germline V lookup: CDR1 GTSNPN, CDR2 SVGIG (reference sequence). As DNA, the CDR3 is TGTGCCTGGTGGGCTAGCGGGAGCTACGAGCAGTACTTC. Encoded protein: CAWWASGSYEQYF.

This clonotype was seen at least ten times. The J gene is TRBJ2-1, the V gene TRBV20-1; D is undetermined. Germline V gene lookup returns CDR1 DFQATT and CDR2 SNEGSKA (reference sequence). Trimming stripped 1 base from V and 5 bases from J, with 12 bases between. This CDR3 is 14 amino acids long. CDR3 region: CSARGYADHNEQFF. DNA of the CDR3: TGCAGTGCTAGAGGTTACGCCGACCACAATGAGCAGTTCTTC.

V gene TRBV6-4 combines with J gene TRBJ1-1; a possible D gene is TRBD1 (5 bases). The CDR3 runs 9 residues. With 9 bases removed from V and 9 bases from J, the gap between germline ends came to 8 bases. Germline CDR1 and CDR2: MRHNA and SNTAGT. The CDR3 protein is CARRGKAFF. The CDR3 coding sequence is TGTGCCAGACGGGGGAAAGCTTTCTTT.